The rows below give T cell receptor beta chains drawn from one sample of a study of CD8+CD57+ T cells in acquired aplastic anemia. TCRdb reanalysed the reads using MiXCR and keeps one entry per CDR3 protein. This table holds about 220,000 distinct CDR3 sequences, roughly 33% found once. The source material was sorted CD4+, CD8+, or CD8+CD57+ T cells (not recorded which) from PBMCs. These TCRs come from a human donor in good health, serving as a control. Both conserved end residues are part of each CDR3. The D gene is left open where the match is weak. Clone size is shown for a subset of rows, as once, few, many or a class of expanded clone.

V,D,J,size,DNA,CDR3
TRBV19,TRBD1,TRBJ2-1,few,TGTGCCAGTAGTGCGAAGACAGGGTTAGCCTACAATGAGCAGTTCTTC,CASSAKTGLAYNEQFF
TRBV5-5,-,TRBJ2-5,-,TGTGCCAGCAGCGAGGGACAAATGCTCCAAGAGACCCAGTACTTC,CASSEGQMLQETQYF
TRBV15,-,TRBJ2-5,-,TGTGCCACCAGCAGGGCTTACCTAGGGACCCAGTACTTC,CATSRAYLGTQYF
TRBV29-1,-,TRBJ2-1,many,TGCAGCGTTGAAACGGCCCACGGCCCTGACAATGAGCAGTTCTTC,CSVETAHGPDNEQFF
TRBV30,-,TRBJ1-6,many,TGTGCCTGGAGTGTACAGTATGGTTCACCCCTCCACTTT,CAWSVQYGSPLHF
TRBV5-1,-,TRBJ2-2,-,TGCGCCAGCAGCTTGGCCAGGGCAATCAACACCGGGGAGCTGTTTTTT,CASSLARAINTGELFF
TRBV3-1,-,TRBJ2-5,-,TGTGCCAGCAGCCGACCCGGAGGACTTACAGAGACCCAGTACTTC,CASSRPGGLTETQYF
TRBV25-1,TRBD1,TRBJ1-2,many,TGTGCCAGCAGTGGCGGACCGGGACAGGGGGCTAACTATGGCTACACCTTC,CASSGGPGQGANYGYTF
TRBV5-1,-,TRBJ1-2,many,TGCGCCAGCAGCGACCTACAGGGACTTAACTATGGCTACACCTTC,CASSDLQGLNYGYTF
TRBV20-1,-,TRBJ2-7,-,TGCAGTGCTGGCCCGAGCCCTATACGGGAATACGAGCAGTACTTC,CSAGPSPIREYEQYF
TRBV4-2,TRBD1,TRBJ1-2,many,TGTGCCAGCAGCTCCGGGACAGATTATGGCTACACCTTC,CASSSGTDYGYTF